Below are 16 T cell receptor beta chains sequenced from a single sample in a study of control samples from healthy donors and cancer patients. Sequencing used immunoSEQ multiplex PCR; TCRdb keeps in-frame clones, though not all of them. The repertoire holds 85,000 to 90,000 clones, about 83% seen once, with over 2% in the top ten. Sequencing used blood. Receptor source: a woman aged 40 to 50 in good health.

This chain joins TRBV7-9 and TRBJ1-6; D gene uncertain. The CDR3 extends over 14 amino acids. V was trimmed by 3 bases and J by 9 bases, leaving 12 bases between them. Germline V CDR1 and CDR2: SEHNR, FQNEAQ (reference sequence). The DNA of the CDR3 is TGTGCCAGCAGCTTTGAAGGACTCAGTTCACCCCTCCACTTT. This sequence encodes CASSFEGLSSPLHF.

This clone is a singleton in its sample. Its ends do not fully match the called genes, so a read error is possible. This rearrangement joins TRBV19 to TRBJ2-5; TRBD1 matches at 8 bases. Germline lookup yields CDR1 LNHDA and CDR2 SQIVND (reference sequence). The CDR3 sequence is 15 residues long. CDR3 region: CASSIDRTGQEPQYF. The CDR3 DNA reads TGTGCCAGTAGTATAGATCGGACAGGGCAAGAGCCCCAGTACTTC.

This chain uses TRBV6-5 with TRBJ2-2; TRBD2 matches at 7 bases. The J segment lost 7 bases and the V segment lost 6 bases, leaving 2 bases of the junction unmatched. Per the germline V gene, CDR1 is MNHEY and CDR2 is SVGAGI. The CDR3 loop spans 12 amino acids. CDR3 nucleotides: TGTGCCAGCAGCTCGGGAGGCGGGGAGCTGTTTTTT. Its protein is CASSSGGGELFF.

The CDR3 is CASSVGTAMNTEAFF. As DNA, the CDR3 is TGTGCCAGCAGTGTTGGTACGGCTATGAACACTGAAGCTTTCTTT. The V and J genes are TRBV2 and TRBJ1-1; D unclear. V lost 4 bases to trimming and J lost 0 bases, with 12 bases between them. The CDR3 runs 15 residues. Germline V CDR1 and CDR2: SNHLY, FYNNEI. Using reference TRBV2 and TRBJ1-1 for the parts outside the CDR3, the full variable domain is EPEVTQTPSHQVTQMGQEVILRCVPISNHLYFYWYRQILGQKVEFLVSFYNNEISEKSEIFDDQFSVERPDGSNFTLKIRSTKLEDSAMYFCASSVGTAMNTEAFFGQGTRLTVV.

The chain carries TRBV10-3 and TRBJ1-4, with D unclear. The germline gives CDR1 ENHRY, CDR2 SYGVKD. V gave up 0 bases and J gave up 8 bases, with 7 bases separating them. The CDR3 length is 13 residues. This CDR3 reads CAISESSGEKLFF. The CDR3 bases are TGTGCCATCAGTGAGTCGTCGGGGGAAAAACTGTTTTTT.

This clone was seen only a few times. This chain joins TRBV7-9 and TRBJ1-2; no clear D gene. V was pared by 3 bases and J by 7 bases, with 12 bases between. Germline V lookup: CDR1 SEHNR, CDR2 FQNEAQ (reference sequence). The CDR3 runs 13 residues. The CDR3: CASSFLSEGGYTF. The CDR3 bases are TGTGCCAGCAGCTTTCTCTCGGAAGGTGGCTACACCTTC.

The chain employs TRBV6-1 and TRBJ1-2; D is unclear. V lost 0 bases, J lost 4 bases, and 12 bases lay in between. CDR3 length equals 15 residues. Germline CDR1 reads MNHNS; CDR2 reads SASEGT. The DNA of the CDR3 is TGTGCCAGCAGTGAAGCGTACGGCCCTTTCTATGGCTACACCTTC. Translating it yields CASSEAYGPFYGYTF.

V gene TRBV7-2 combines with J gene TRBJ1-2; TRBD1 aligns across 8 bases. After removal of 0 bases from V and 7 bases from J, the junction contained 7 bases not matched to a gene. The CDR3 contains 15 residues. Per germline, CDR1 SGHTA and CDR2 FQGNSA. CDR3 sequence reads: CASSLALRGTGGYTF. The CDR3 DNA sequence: TGTGCCAGCAGCTTAGCCCTCAGGGGGACAGGTGGCTACACCTTC.

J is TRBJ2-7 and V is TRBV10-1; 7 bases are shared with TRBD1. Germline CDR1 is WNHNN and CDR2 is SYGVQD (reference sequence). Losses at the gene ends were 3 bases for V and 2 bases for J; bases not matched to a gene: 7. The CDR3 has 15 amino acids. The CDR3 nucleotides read TGCGCCAGCAGTGACATAGGGGACAGCACCTACGAGCAGTACTTC. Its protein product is CASSDIGDSTYEQYF.

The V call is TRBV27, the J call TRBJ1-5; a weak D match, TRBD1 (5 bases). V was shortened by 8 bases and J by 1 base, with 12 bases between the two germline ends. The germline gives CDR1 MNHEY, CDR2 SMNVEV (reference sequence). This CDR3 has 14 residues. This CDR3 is CASGLGGSNQPQHF. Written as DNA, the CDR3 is TGTGCCAGCGGCCTCGGGGGGAGCAATCAGCCCCAGCATTTT.

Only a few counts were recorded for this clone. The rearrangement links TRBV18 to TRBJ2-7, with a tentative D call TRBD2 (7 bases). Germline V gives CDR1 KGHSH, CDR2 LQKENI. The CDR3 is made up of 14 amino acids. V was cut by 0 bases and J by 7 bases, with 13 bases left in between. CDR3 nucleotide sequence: TGTGCCAGCTCACCACCGGCGGGGGCGGGAGAGCAGTACTTC. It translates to CASSPPAGAGEQYF.

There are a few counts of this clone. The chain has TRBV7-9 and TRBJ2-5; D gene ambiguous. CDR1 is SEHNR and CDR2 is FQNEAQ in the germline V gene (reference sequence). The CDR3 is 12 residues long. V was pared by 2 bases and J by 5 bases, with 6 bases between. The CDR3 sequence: CASSLIAETQYF. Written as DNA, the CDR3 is TGTGCCAGCAGCTTAATTGCCGAGACCCAGTACTTC.

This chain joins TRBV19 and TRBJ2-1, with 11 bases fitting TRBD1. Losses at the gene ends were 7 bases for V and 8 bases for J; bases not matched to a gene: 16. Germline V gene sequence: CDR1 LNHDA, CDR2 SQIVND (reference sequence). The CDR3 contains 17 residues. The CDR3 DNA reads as TGTGCCAGTAATAGTATAGGGAGGACAGGGGGCCTCGATGAGCAGTTCTTC. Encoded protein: CASNSIGRTGGLDEQFF.

The CDR3 region is CASSPSRGGNQPQHF. CDR3 coding DNA: TGTGCCAGCTCACCCTCGAGGGGGGGCAATCAGCCCCAGCATTTT. V and J are TRBV18 and TRBJ1-5, with D perhaps TRBD1 (6 bases). V dropped 3 bases and J dropped 2 bases, with 11 bases sitting between them. Germline V gene lookup returns CDR1 KGHSH and CDR2 LQKENI. The CDR3 contains 15 residues. The variable domain in full, with the rest retrieved from reference TRBV18 and TRBJ1-5, is NAGVMQNPRHLVRRRGQEARLRCSPMKGHSHVYWYRQLPEEGLKFMVYLQKENIIDESGMPKERFSAEFPKEGPSILRIQQVVRGDSAAYFCASSPSRGGNQPQHFGDGTRLSIL.

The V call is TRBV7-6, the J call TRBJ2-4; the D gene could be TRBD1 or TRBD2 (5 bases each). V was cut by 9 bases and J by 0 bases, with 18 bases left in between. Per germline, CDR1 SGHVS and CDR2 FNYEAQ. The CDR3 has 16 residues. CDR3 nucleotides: TGTGCCAGAATAGGAGAGGGGCGATTAGCCAAAAACATTCAGTACTTC. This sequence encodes CARIGEGRLAKNIQYF.

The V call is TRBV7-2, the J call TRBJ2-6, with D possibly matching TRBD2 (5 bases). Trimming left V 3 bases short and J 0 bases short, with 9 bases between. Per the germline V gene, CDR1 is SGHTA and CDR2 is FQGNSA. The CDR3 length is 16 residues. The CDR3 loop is CASSFSGLSGANVLTF. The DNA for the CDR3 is TGTGCCAGCAGCTTTTCAGGACTCTCTGGGGCCAACGTCCTGACTTTC.